Described below is a single TCR beta chain sequence and its context. It lacks a known antigen. Per-base qualities were not stored, and no clone one base away is much larger. V drops 1 base and J drops 2 bases, leaving 12 bases in between. The CDR3 measures 15 amino acids from cysteine to phenylalanine. Only CDR3 DNA is held: 45 bases, read in frame from base 1. The germline V gene encodes CDR1 KGHSH and CDR2 LQKENI. The data stem from a study of blood T cell repertoires in COVID-19 (dated by TCRdb to between 2020 and 2021). Background for the entire study: Samples from collaborators originated in the United States, Italy and Spain and spanned both the acute and convalescent phases of COVID-19. The material from the prospective study consisted of cDNA or gDNA derived from T cells, B-cell-depleted T cells, or PBMCs. The dataset comprised deeply sampled blood TCRbeta repertoires from subjects exposed to, actively infected with, or recovered from COVID-19. The repertoires were released in a freely available public database intended as a resource for research on the immune response to SARS-CoV-2. Samples came from the ongoing ImmuneRACE study (first 160 participants) plus 1,254 subjects from 6 global collaborators. A de-identified subject ID, COVID-19 status, age in years and sex were almost always included in the sample metadata. Where available, HLA class I and class II types were taken from metadata supplied by the sample provider and were not determined by assay-based typing. What the research found in general, with its limitations: How much clinical and demographic metadata was included differed by source and by participant, and the metadata was provided uncurated.

The collaborating institutions used their own protocols to collect whole blood in K2EDTA tubes. Collaborator samples were shipped for TCRbeta analysis as frozen whole blood, isolated PBMCs, or DNA extracted from either sample type. TCRbeta CDR3 regions were amplified from genomic DNA using the immunoSEQ Assay, a bias-controlled multiplex PCR. Regarding the original processing steps: The number of nucleated cells in each sample was estimated from the amplification of reference gene primers within the assay. Sequence reads were collapsed and filtered to measure the absolute abundance of every unique TCRbeta CDR3 rearrangement. For each sample, productive Simpson clonality was calculated by taking the square root of Simpson's diversity index across productive rearrangements. Here the immuneACCESS table is served through TCRdb, limited to in-frame sequences with V and J called. Missing clones are a known gap in these copies; in checked studies unresolved V genes cover under half, and the rest lacks a known reason. The V and J calls and the clone size are those of that table, but D and trimming were determined from the DNA. Counted in this sample were roughly 160,000 clones; about 80% of them appeared once. The ten largest account for roughly a tenth of the sample.

The rearrangement combines TRBV18 with TRBJ2-7; TRBD1 could be the D gene, as 6 bases match. The sequenced material came from peripheral blood. This receptor was identified in a man in his 70s with active or convalescent COVID-19. The CDR3 protein sequence reads: CASSPLLGATYEQYF. The nucleotide sequence reads as follows: TGTGCCAGCTCACCACTATTGGGGGCCACCTACGAGCAGTACTTC.